This TCR beta chain was sequenced during a study of T cells in Graves' hyperthyroidism and ophthalmopathy. Overall study findings and caveats: Within blood appeared most thyroid clonotypes that had expanded above 0.001.

The CDR3 spans 12 residues. Looked up from germline, CDR1 is LNHDA and CDR2 is SQIVND (reference sequence). V was pared by 6 bases and J by 13 bases, with 16 bases between. The PBMCs were sourced from fresh peripheral blood (about 9.7 ml). Only a few counts were recorded for this clonotype. Its antigen is unidentified. RNA transcripts provided the source from which TCR beta CDR3 regions were amplified. With the HTBI primer set, the TCR CDR3 went through a first round of RT-PCR. Each CDR3 protein is one row after TCRdb ran MiXCR on the multiplex PCR reads. In the table there are some 150,000 distinct CDR3 sequences, more than 20% of which are singletons.

The sequence was collected from a woman in her 50s with Graves' hyperthyroidism that later progressed to Graves' ophthalmopathy. The sequenced sample was blood. The V and J genes are TRBV19 and TRBJ1-5; the D gene is possibly TRBD1 (6 bases). CDR3 loop: CASSHRAGTQHF. In nucleotides, the CDR3 is TGTGCCAGTAGCCACAGGGCAGGTACTCAGCATTTT. The variable domain in full, completed from reference TRBV19 and TRBJ1-5, reads DGGITQSPKYLFRKEGQNVTLSCEQNLNHDAMYWYRQDPGQGLRLIYYSQIVNDFQKGDIAEGYSVSREKKESFPLTVTSAQKNPTAFYLCASSHRAGTQHFGDGTRLSIL.